This T cell receptor beta chain comes out of a study of response to subunit inactivated influenza vaccine (dated by TCRdb to 2017 to 2018). Some background on the complete study: The study used deep quantitative T cell receptor repertoire profiling to track responses to a trivalent subunit inactivated influenza vaccine.

The library was built by means of RT-PCR. Sequencing was carried out with an Illumina HiSeq 2500. TCRdb reran the public reads through fastp at Q25 and MiXCR, keeping productive beta chains. Entries that share a CDR3 protein sequence are merged under the most common genes and DNA. This sample comprises some 520,000 distinct CDR3 sequences, approximately 15% of them detected only once. 3% of the sample comes from the top ten. There are a few counts of this clonotype. No antigen is known for it. Per-base qualities were not stored, and no clone one base away is much larger. The CDR3 runs 15 amino acids, cysteine and phenylalanine included. The sequence is cut down to CDR3 DNA, 45 bases in frame from base 1. The germline V gene supplies CDR1 SGHRS and CDR2 YFSETQ. Compared with germline, V lacks 4 bases and J lacks 6 bases; bases without a gene match: 10. Overall study outcomes, separate from this receptor: According to the authors, only a limited number of new T cells may be recruited by each seasonal influenza vaccination.

Source: CD4+ T cells sorted from PBMCs, taken less than 30 months after vaccination. The sequence derives from a man in his fifties or sixties who received an inactivated influenza vaccine. Donor details come from another sample of the same person, matched by shared clones. Rearrangement joined TRBV5-1 to TRBJ2-1; 7 of the junction bases match TRBD2. The DNA reads TGCGCCAGCAGCCCCTTGCGGGGGTTCTCCAATGAGCAGTTCTTC. Its product reads: CASSPLRGFSNEQFF.